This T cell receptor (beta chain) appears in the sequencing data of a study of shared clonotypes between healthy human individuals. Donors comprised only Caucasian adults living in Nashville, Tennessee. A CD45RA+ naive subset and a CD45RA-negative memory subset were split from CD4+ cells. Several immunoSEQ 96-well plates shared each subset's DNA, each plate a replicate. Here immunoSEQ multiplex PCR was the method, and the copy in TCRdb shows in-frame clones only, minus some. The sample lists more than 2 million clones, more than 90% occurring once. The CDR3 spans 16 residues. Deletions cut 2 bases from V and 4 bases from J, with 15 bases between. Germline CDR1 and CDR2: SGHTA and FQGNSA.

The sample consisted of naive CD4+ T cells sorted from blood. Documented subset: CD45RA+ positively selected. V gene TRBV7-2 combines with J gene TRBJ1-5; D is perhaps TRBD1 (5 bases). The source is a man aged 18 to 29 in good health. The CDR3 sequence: CASSLSGGRANQPQHF. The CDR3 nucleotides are TGTGCCAGCAGCTTATCGGGGGGGAGGGCTAATCAGCCCCAGCATTTT. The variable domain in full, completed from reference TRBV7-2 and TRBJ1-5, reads GAGVSQSPSNKVTEKGKDVELRCDPISGHTALYWYRQSLGQGLEFLIYFQGNSAPDKSGLPSDRFSAERTGGSVSTLTIQRTQQEDSAVYLCASSLSGGRANQPQHFGDGTRLSIL.